Here is one T cell receptor (beta chain) with its context. This record comes from a study of blood T cell repertoires in COVID-19. The repertoire was sequenced with immunoSEQ multiplex PCR; TCRdb's copy has only in-frame clones and lacks some. The sample contains some 380,000 clones, around 87% of which appear only once. Participants reported their clinical history, and cohort assignment relied on those reports. In Cohort 3, a recovered donor had either two negative PCRs, clearance, or symptom resolution. The clonotype originates from a man aged 30-40 years who had recovered from COVID-19. Sequencing was carried out using PBMCs or T cells enriched from blood (not recorded which).

CDR3 DNA: TGTGCCAGTCTTCGGGGGAGCTCCTACAATGAGCAGTTCTTC. Translated, it gives CASLRGSSYNEQFF. The chain combines TRBV2 with TRBJ2-1, with a possible D match to TRBD2 (6 bases). Germline V gene lookup returns CDR1 SNHLY and CDR2 FYNNEI. CDR3 size: 14 residues. Trimming cost V 9 bases and J 0 bases, with 12 bases left between them. Full variable domain (outside the CDR3, taken from reference TRBV2 and TRBJ2-1): EPEVTQTPSHQVTQMGQEVILRCVPISNHLYFYWYRQILGQKVEFLVSFYNNEISEKSEIFDDQFSVERPDGSNFTLKIRSTKLEDSAMYFCASLRGSSYNEQFFGPGTRLTVL.